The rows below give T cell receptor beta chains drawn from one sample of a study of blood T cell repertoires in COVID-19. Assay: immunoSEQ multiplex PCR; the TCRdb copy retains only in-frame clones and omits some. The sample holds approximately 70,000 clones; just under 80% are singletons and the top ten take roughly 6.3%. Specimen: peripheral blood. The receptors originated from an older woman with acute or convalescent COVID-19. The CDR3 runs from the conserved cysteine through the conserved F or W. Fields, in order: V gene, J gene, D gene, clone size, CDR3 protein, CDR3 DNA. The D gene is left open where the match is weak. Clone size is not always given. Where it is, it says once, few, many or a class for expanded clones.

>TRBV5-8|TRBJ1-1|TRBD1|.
CASSLLTGHTEAFF
TGTGCCAGCAGCTTGTTGACAGGGCACACTGAAGCTTTCTTT
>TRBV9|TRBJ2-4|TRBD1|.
CASSPRDSKNIQYF
TGTGCCAGCAGCCCGAGGGACAGCAAAAACATTCAGTACTTC
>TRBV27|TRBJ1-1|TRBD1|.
CASSFTGAGNTEAFF
TGTGCCAGCAGTTTCACAGGGGCGGGGAACACTGAAGCTTTCTTT
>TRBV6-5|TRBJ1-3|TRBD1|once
CASSYATGAGNTIYF
TGTGCCAGCAGTTACGCGACAGGGGCTGGAAACACCATATATTTT
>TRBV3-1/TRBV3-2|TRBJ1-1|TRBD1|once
CASRDRRNTEAFF
TGTGCCAGCAGGGACAGGAGGAACACTGAAGCTTTCTTT
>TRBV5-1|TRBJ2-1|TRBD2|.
CASSDPGRGNYNEQFF
TGCGCCAGCAGCGATCCCGGGAGGGGGAACTACAATGAGCAGTTCTTC
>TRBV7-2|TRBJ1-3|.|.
CASSLGGVGNTIYF
TGTGCCAGCAGCTTAGGGGGCGTCGGAAACACCATATATTTT
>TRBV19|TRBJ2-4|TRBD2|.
CASTLMGGKAIQYF
TGTGCCAGTACTCTCATGGGAGGGAAGGCCATTCAGTACTTC
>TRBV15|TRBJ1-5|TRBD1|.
CATSSPGTAPNQPQHF
TGTGCCACCAGTAGCCCCGGGACAGCTCCTAATCAGCCCCAGCATTTT
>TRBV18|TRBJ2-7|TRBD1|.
CASSGTGPYEQYF
TGTGCCAGCTCAGGGACAGGGCCCTACGAGCAGTACTTC
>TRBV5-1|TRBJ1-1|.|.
CASSPRGGATEAFF
TGCGCCAGCAGCCCAAGGGGGGGAGCCACTGAAGCTTTCTTT
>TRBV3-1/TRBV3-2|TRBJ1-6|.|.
CASSPQAPSGYNSPLHF
TGTGCCAGCAGCCCCCAGGCCCCCTCCGGCTATAATTCACCCCTCCACTTT
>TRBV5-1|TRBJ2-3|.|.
CASSFPAGIPPDTQYF
TGCGCCAGCAGCTTCCCAGCGGGCATACCCCCAGATACGCAGTATTTT
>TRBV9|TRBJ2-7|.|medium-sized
CASSATASQSGEQYF
TGTGCCAGCAGCGCCACCGCCTCCCAGTCGGGGGAGCAGTACTTC
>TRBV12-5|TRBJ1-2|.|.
CASGLDYPPGLSTF
TGTGCTAGTGGTTTGGATTACCCACCGGGGTTAAGCACCTTC
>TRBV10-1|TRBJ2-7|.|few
CASVPNSYEQYF
TGCGCCAGCGTCCCAAATTCCTACGAGCAGTACTTC
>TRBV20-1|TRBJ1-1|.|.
CSASREMNTEAFF
TGCAGTGCTAGTAGGGAGATGAACACTGAAGCTTTCTTT
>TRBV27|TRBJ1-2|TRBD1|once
CASSPFRTGGSYGYTF
TGTGCCAGCAGCCCTTTCCGGACAGGGGGTAGTTATGGCTACACCTTC
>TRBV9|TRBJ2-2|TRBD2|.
CASSVGSGGPNTGELFF
TGTGCCAGCAGCGTAGGTAGCGGGGGACCGAACACCGGGGAGCTGTTTTTT
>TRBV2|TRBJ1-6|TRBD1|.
CASNRGPTSLHF
TGTGCCAGCAACAGGGGTCCCACATCCCTCCACTTT
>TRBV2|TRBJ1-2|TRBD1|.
CASTLSQGGDGYTF
TGTGCCAGCACCCTCTCTCAGGGGGGCGATGGCTACACCTTC
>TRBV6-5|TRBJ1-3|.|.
CASMGLISSGNTIYF
TGTGCCAGCATGGGACTGATCTCCTCTGGAAACACCATATATTTT
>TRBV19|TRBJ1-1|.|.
CASSNRGIEAFF
TGTGCCAGTAGTAACCGGGGGATTGAAGCTTTCTTT
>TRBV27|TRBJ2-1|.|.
CASSPSGSYNEQFF
TGTGCCAGCAGTCCCAGCGGCTCCTACAATGAGCAGTTCTTC
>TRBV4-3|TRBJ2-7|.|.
CASSQDRTPLTYEQYF
TGCGCCAGCAGCCAAGATAGAACCCCACTGACCTACGAGCAGTACTTC
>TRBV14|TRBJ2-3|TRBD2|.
CASSQDGGAGTDTQYF
TGTGCCAGCAGCCAAGACGGGGGGGCAGGGACAGATACGCAGTATTTT
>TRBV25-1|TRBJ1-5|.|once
CASSELGANQPQHF
TGTGCCAGCAGTGAATTGGGGGCCAATCAGCCCCAGCATTTT
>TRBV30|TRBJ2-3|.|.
CAWSDSSTWGSQYF
TGTGCCTGGAGCGACAGCTCCACATGGGGATCGCAGTATTTT
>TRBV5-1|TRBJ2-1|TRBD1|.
CASSDGTGGDEGQFF
TGCGCCAGCAGCGACGGGACAGGGGGCGATGAGGGGCAGTTCTTC
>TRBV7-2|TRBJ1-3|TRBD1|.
CASSRGQENGNTIYF
TGTGCCAGCAGCCGCGGACAGGAGAATGGAAACACCATATATTTT
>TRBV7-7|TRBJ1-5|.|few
CASSLGQGWGNQPQHF
TGTGCTAGCAGCTTAGGGCAGGGTTGGGGCAATCAGCCCCAGCATTTT
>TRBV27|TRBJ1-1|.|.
CASSLSGQQFFF
TGTGCCAGCAGTTTATCGGGGCAACAGTTTTTCTTT
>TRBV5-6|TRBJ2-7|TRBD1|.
CASSLFGTGGYEQYF
TGTGCCAGCAGCTTATTCGGGACAGGGGGATACGAGCAGTACTTC
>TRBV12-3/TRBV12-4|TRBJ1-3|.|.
CASSSQAGNTIYF
TGTGCCAGCAGTTCACAGGCTGGAAACACCATATATTTT
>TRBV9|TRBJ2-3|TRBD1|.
CASSPQGWGTDTQYF
TGTGCCAGCAGCCCACAGGGGTGGGGGACAGATACGCAGTATTTT
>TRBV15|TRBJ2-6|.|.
CATSRGYGGLSGANVLTF
TGTGCCACCAGCAGAGGCTACGGGGGACTGTCTGGGGCCAACGTCCTGACTTTC
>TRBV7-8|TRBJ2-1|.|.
CASSLGGAGEQFF
TGTGCCAGCAGCTTAGGAGGGGCGGGAGAGCAGTTCTTC
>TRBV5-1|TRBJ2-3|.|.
CASSLRAGENTDTQYF
TGCGCCAGCAGCTTAAGAGCCGGGGAGAACACAGATACGCAGTATTTT
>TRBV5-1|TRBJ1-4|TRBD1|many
CASLNRQGKISEKLFF
TGCGCCAGCCTTAATCGACAGGGCAAAATTAGCGAAAAACTGTTTTTT
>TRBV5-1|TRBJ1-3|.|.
CASSLVGRGGNTIYF
TGCGCCAGCAGCTTGGTCGGGAGAGGAGGAAACACCATATATTTT
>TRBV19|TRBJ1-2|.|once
CASSISFIDYGYTF
TGTGCCAGTAGTATCTCATTCATAGACTATGGCTACACCTTC